The 4 T cell receptor beta chains below all came from one sample that was sequenced in a study of T cell repertoires in aging, cancer and after chemotherapy. A mixed TRB-A/B primer pool amplified rearranged TRB by multiplex touch-down PCR. TCRdb recomputed calls from the multiplex PCR reads with MiXCR, one row per CDR3 protein. The sample consists of around 12,000 distinct CDR3 sequences, 21% of them appearing once. TCR beta rearrangements were amplified from peripheral blood genomic DNA. The sample was blood. The source is a human donor in good health.

This chain connects TRBV6-2 or TRBV6-3 to TRBJ2-7; 8 nucleotides match TRBD2. Germline loops: CDR1 MNHEY, CDR2 SVGEGT. Trimming removed 8 bases from V and 3 bases from J; junction bases left unmatched: 15. The CDR3 consists of 16 residues. CDR3: CASSPRRGDADYEQYF. The CDR3 DNA follows: TGTGCCAGCTCACCACGGCGGGGGGACGCTGACTACGAGCAGTACTTC.

A few counts support this clonotype. The chain is built from TRBV12-3 or TRBV12-4 and TRBJ2-1; tentatively, D is TRBD2 (5 bases). The CDR3 extends over 17 amino acids. Trimming took off 0 bases at V and 4 bases at J, with 16 bases between the two ends. CDR3 DNA: TGTGCCAGCAGTTTAGCGCGGACTTCGTTTGGATACAATGAGCAGTTCTTC. Protein sequence: CASSLARTSFGYNEQFF.

This clonotype has a count of ten or more. The junction departs from germline at one end; a sequencing error may be responsible. J is TRBJ1-1 and V is TRBV20-1; D uncertain. Germline-derived CDR1 and CDR2 are DFQATT and SNEGSKA (reference sequence). The CDR3 is made up of 13 amino acids. CDR3 protein: CSAREDGNTEAFF. For the CDR3, the DNA is TGCAGTGCTCGAGAGGACGGGAACACTGAAGCTTTCTTT.

This clonotype was observed at least ten times. The V and J genes are TRBV6-4 and TRBJ2-2; a possible D gene is TRBD2 (5 bases). The V and J ends lost 6 bases and 2 bases respectively, with 10 bases between them. The CDR3 has 14 residues. Germline V gene lookup returns CDR1 MRHNA and CDR2 SNTAGT. The CDR3 region is CASRRLSNTGELFF. CDR3 DNA sequence: TGTGCCAGCAGACGACTAAGTAACACCGGGGAGCTGTTTTTT.